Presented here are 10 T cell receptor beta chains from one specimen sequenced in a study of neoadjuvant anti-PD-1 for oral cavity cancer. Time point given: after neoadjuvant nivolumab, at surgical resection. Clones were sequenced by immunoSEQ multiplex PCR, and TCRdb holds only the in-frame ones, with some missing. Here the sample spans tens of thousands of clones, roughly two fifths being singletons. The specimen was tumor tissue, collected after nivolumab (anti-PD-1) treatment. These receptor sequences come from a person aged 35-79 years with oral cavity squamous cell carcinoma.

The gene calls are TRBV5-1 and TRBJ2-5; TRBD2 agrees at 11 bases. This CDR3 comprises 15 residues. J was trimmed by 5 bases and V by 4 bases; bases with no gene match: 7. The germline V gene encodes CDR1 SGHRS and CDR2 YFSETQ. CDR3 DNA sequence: TGCGCCAGCAGCACGGGACTAGCGGCGGAGGAGACCCAGTACTTC. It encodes CASSTGLAAEETQYF.

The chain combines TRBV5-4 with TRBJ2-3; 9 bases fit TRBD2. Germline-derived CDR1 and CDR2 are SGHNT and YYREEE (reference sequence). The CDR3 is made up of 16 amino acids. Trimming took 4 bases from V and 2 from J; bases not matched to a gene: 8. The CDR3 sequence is CASSPGTSRNTDTQYF. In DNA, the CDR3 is TGTGCCAGCAGCCCAGGGACTAGCAGAAACACAGATACGCAGTATTTT.

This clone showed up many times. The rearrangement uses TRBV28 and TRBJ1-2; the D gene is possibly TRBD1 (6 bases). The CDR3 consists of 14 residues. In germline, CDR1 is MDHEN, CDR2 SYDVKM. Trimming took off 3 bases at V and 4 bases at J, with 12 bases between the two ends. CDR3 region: CASSFRTAVYGYTF. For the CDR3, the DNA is TGTGCCAGCAGTTTTAGGACAGCGGTCTATGGCTACACCTTC.

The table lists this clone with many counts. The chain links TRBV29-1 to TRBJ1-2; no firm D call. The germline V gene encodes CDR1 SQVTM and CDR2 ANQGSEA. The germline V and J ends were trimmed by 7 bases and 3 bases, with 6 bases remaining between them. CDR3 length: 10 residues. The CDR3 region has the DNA TGCAGCGCCCGAGACTATGGCTACACCTTC. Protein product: CSARDYGYTF.

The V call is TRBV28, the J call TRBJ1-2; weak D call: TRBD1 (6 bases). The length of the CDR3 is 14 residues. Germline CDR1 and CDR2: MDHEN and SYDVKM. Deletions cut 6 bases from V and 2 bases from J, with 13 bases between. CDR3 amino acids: CASRPYRDNYGYTF. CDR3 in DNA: TGTGCCAGCAGGCCCTACAGGGACAACTATGGCTACACCTTC.

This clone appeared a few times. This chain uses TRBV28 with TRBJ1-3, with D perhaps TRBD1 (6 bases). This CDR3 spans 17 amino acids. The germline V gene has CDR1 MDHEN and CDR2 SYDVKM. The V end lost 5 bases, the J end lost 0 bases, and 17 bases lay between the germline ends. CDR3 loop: CASSPARGASSGNTIYF. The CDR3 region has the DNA TGTGCCAGCAGTCCCGCCCGGGGGGCGAGCTCTGGAAACACCATATATTTT. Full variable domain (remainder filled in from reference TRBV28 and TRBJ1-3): DVKVTQSSRYLVKRTGEKVFLECVQDMDHENMFWYRQDPGLGLRLIYFSYDVKMKEKGDIPEGYSVSREKKERFSLILESASTNQTSMYLCASSPARGASSGNTIYFGEGSWLTVV.

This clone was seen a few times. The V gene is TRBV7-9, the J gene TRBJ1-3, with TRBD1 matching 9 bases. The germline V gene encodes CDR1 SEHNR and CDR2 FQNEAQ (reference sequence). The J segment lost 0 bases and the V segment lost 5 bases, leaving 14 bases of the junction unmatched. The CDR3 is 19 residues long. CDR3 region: CASSPNRDRAFRSGNTIYF. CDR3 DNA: TGTGCCAGCAGCCCAAACCGGGACAGGGCCTTTCGCTCTGGAAACACCATATATTTT.

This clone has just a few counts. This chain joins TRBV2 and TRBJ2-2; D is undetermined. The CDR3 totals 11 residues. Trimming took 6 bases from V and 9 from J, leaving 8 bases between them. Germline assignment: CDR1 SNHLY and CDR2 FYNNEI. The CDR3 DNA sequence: TGTGCCAGCAGGGGTTACCGGGAGCTGTTTTTT. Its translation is CASRGYRELFF.

The DNA for the CDR3 is TGCGCCAGCAGCCAAGAAAGGGGGAGCAATCAGCCCCAGCATTTT. Encoded protein: CASSQERGSNQPQHF. V gene TRBV4-1 combines with J gene TRBJ1-5; tentatively, D is TRBD1 (6 bases). Trimming pared 0 bases from V and 1 base from J, leaving 7 bases between. This CDR3 has 15 amino acids. Germline CDR1 MGHRA, CDR2 YSYEKL.

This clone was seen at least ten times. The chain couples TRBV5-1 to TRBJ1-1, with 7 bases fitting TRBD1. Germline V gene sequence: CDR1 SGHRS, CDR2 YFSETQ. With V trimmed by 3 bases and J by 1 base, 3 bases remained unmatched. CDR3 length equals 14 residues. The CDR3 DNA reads TGCGCCAGCAGCTCGGGACAGCAGAACACTGAAGCTTTCTTT. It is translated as CASSSGQQNTEAFF.